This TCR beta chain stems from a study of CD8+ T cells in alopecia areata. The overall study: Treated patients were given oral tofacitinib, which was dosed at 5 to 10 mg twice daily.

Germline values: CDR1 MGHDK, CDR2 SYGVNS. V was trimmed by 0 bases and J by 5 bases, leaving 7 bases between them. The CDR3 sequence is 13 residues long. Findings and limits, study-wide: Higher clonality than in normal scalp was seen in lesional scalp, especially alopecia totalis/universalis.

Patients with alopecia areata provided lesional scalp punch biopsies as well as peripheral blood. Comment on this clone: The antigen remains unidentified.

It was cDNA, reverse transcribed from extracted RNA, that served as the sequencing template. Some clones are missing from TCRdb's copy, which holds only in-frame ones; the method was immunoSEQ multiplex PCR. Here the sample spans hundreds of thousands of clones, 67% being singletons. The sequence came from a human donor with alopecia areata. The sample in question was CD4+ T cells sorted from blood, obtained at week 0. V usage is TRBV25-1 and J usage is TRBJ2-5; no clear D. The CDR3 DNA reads TGTGCCAGCAGTGAATACGGTCAGGAGACCCAGTACTTC. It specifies CASSEYGQETQYF.